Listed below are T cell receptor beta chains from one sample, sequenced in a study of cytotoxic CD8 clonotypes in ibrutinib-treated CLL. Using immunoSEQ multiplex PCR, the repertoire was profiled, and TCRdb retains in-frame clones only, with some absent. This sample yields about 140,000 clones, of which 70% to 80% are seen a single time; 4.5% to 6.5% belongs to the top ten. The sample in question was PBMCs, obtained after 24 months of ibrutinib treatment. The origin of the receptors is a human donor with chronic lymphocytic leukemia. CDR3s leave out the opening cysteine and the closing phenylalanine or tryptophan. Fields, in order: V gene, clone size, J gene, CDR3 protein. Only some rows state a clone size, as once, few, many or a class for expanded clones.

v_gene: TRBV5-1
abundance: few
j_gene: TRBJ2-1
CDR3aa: ASSSRPSGEYNEQF

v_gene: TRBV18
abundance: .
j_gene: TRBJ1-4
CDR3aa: ASSPPGQYNEKLF

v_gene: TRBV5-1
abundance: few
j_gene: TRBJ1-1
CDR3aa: ASSPTGTGFVAEAF

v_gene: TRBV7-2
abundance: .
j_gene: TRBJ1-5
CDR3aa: ASSGEISKPQH

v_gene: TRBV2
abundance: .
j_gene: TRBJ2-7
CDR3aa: ASRPRRTTYEQY

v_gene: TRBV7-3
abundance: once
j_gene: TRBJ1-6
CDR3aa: ASSRYYNSPLH

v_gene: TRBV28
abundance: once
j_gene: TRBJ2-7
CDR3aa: ASSSPDSYEQY

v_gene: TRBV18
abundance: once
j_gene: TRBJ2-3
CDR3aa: ASSPNPRADTQY

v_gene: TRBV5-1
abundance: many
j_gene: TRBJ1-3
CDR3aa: ASSPGTAGNTIY

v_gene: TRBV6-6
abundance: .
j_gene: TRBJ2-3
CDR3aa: ASSNTGGGTDTQY

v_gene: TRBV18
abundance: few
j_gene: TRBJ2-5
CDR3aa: ASSPPGETQY

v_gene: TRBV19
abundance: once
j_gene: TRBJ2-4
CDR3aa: ASPPPQGPKNIQY

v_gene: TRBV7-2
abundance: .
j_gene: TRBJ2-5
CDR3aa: ASTGFLRGQETQY

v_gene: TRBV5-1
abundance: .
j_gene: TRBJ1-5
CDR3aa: ASSLASGDNNQPQH

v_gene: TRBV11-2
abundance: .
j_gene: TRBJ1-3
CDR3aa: ASSLGSGGRRGNTIY

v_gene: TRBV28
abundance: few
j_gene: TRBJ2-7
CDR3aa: ASSLGQAGEQY

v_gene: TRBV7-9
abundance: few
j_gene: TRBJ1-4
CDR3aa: ASSPGQSNEKLF

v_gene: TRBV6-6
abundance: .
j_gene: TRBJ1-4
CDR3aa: ASRSSTLGTNEKLF

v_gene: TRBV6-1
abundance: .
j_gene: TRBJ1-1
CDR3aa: ASSDPGTGITEAF

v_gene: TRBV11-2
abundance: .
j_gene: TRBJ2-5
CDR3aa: ASSPRVQETQY

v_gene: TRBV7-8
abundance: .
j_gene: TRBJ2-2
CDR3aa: ASSLRGANTGELF

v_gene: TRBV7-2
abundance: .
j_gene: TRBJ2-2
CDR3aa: ASSLRGTITGELF

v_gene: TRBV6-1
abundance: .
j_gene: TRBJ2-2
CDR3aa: ALRGTGGTGELF

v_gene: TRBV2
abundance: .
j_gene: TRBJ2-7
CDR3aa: ASSVTGGFGEQY

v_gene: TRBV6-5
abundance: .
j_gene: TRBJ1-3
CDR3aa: ASRRTVGTGNTIY

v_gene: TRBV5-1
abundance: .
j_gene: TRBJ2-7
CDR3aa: ASSPAVLDVEQY

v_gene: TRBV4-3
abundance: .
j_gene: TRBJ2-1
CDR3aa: ASSHLGGNEQF

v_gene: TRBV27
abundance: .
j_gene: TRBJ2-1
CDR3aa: ASSSGRWGAGDEQF

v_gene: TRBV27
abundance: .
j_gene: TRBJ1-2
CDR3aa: ASSLSHGAGSGYT

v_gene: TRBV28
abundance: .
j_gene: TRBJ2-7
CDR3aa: ASSPYYEQY

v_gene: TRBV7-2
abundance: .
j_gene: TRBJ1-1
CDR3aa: ASVSRTGGTEAF

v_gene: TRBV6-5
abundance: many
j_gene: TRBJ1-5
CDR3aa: ASRGGDASNQPQH

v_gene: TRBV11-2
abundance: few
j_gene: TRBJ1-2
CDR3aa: ASRGLGDYGYT

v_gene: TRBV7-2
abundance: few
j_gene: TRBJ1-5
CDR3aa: ASSLVQGSNQPQH

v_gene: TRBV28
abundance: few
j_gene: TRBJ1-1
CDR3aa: ASSPGTGAEAF

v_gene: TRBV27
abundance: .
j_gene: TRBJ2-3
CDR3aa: ASSWVESTDTQY

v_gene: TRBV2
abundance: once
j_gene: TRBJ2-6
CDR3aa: ASSEAARTDRVGANVLT

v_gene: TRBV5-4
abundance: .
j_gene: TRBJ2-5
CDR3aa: ASSLGPTGTPETQY

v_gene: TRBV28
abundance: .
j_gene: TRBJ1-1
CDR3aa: ASSLTGIPEAF

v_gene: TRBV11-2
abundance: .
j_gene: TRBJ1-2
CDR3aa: ASSLAGTGDYGYT

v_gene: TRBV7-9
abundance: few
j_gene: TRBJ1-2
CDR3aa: ASSPETNGYT

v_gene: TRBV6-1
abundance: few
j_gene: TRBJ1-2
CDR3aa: ASSEASGGNGYT

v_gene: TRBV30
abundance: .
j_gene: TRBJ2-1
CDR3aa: AWTPIAGGLSEQF

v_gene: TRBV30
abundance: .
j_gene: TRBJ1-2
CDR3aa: AGKGVSYGYT

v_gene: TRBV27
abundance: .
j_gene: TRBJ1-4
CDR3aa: ASRPGTGNEKLF

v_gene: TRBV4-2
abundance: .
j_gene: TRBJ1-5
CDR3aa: ASSHPGGLGQPQH

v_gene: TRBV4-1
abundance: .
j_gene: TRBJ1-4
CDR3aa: ASSQWGQGNEKLF

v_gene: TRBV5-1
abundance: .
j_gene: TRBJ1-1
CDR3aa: ASGREGTEAF

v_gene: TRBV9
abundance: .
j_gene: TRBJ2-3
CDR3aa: ASSVERTDTQY

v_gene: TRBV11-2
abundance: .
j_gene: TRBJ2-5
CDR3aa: ASSPQRGGPGETQY

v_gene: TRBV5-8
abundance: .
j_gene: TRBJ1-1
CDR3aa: ASSPAETEAF

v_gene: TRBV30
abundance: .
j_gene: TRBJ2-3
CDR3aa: AWATESTDTQY

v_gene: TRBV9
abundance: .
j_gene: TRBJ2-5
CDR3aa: ASSSRPYQETQY

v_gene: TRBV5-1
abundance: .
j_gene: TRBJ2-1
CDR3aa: ASSLQGVSNEQF

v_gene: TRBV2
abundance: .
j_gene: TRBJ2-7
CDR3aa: ASSEGAGKK